A selection of T cell receptor beta chains follows, all from one sample in a study of T cells after yellow fever vaccination. From the 5' RACE reads, TCRdb called clonotypes with MiXCR, one entry per CDR3 protein. The sample consists of under 250,000 distinct CDR3 sequences, roughly 3.3% of them appearing once. The sequencing used CD4+ T cells sorted from PBMCs, collected 10 days after the yellow fever booster vaccination. Receptors originate from a man aged 18 to 30 who received the YFV17D yellow fever vaccine. Each CDR3 is given with its conserved first and last residue. A D gene is named only where the DNA matches it firmly. Size values are once, few and many counts, or a class for expanded clones, and some rows have none.

v_gene: TRBV5-1
abundance: NA
len: 14
j_gene: TRBJ1-2
d_gene: TRBD1
CDR3nt: TGCGCCAGCAGCTTTGCAACAGGGGCATGGGGCTACACCTTC
CDR3aa: CASSFATGAWGYTF

v_gene: TRBV20-1
abundance: many
len: 14
j_gene: TRBJ1-6
d_gene: TRBD1
CDR3nt: TGCAGTGCTAACTCCGGGACAGGGGGCTCACCCCTCCACTTT
CDR3aa: CSANSGTGGSPLHF

v_gene: TRBV20-1
abundance: NA
len: 11
j_gene: TRBJ1-2
d_gene: NA
CDR3nt: TGCAGTGCCAGACAGAGCGTGGGCTACACCTTC
CDR3aa: CSARQSVGYTF

v_gene: TRBV12-3/TRBV12-4
abundance: NA
len: 14
j_gene: TRBJ1-1
d_gene: NA
CDR3nt: TGTGCCAGCAGACAACAGGTCGTGAACACTGAAGCTTTCTTT
CDR3aa: CASRQQVVNTEAFF

v_gene: TRBV7-7
abundance: many
len: 14
j_gene: TRBJ2-6
d_gene: NA
CDR3nt: TGTGCCAGCAGCTCGGGGTCTGGGGCCAACGTCCTGACTTTC
CDR3aa: CASSSGSGANVLTF

v_gene: TRBV5-1
abundance: NA
len: 13
j_gene: TRBJ1-6
d_gene: TRBD1
CDR3nt: TGCGCCAGCAGCCCCGGGGACAGCTCACCCCTCCACTTT
CDR3aa: CASSPGDSSPLHF

v_gene: TRBV2
abundance: NA
len: 12
j_gene: TRBJ1-2
d_gene: NA
CDR3nt: TGTGCCAGCAGGACCGACTTCGATGGCTACACCTTC
CDR3aa: CASRTDFDGYTF

v_gene: TRBV7-2
abundance: many
len: 22
j_gene: TRBJ1-5
d_gene: NA
CDR3nt: TGTGCCAGCAGCTCGCAATCTAGACGCGGACCGACCGCGGAGCCGGAGGACCAGCCCCAGCATTTT
CDR3aa: CASSSQSRRGPTAEPEDQPQHF

v_gene: TRBV12-3/TRBV12-4
abundance: few
len: 14
j_gene: TRBJ2-3
d_gene: NA
CDR3nt: TGTGCCAGCAGCCCGGGGGAGCCCACAGATACGCAGTATTTT
CDR3aa: CASSPGEPTDTQYF

v_gene: TRBV7-3
abundance: many
len: 15
j_gene: TRBJ1-1
d_gene: NA
CDR3nt: TGTGCCAGCAGCCCAGACGGGAAAGTGGGGAGGCGAGCTTTCTTT
CDR3aa: CASSPDGKVGRRAFF

v_gene: TRBV7-2
abundance: NA
len: 13
j_gene: TRBJ2-1
d_gene: NA
CDR3nt: TGTGCCACCTCGGGACGATCCTACAATGAGCAGTTCTTC
CDR3aa: CATSGRSYNEQFF

v_gene: TRBV18
abundance: few
len: 13
j_gene: TRBJ1-5
d_gene: NA
CDR3nt: TGTGCCAGCCAATCGGGAGACAATCAGCCCCAGCATTTT
CDR3aa: CASQSGDNQPQHF

v_gene: TRBV20-1
abundance: many
len: 17
j_gene: TRBJ2-6
d_gene: NA
CDR3nt: TGCAGTGCTAGAGGCGGGGTGGGGCGGTCTGGGGCCAACGTCCTGACTTTC
CDR3aa: CSARGGVGRSGANVLTF

v_gene: TRBV12-3/TRBV12-4
abundance: NA
len: 15
j_gene: TRBJ1-2
d_gene: TRBD1
CDR3nt: TGTGCCAGCAAGCCAGGGGGCTCGACGAATGGTGGCTACACCTTC
CDR3aa: CASKPGGSTNGGYTF

v_gene: TRBV13
abundance: NA
len: 14
j_gene: TRBJ1-5
d_gene: NA
CDR3nt: TGTGCCAGCACCCGGGGGGGGGGCAATCAGCCCCAGCATTTT
CDR3aa: CASTRGGGNQPQHF

v_gene: TRBV27
abundance: NA
len: 15
j_gene: TRBJ2-3
d_gene: TRBD2
CDR3nt: TGTGCCAGCAGCGAAAGGCGGGGGGGGGTTGATACGCAGTATTTT
CDR3aa: CASSERRGGVDTQYF

v_gene: TRBV19
abundance: NA
len: 15
j_gene: TRBJ1-5
d_gene: NA
CDR3nt: TGTGCCAGTAGTATCGGAGGTTATAGCAATCAGCCCCAGCATTTT
CDR3aa: CASSIGGYSNQPQHF

v_gene: TRBV7-9
abundance: many
len: 13
j_gene: TRBJ2-3
d_gene: NA
CDR3nt: TGTGCCAGCAGCTTTATAATCACAGATACGCAGTATTTT
CDR3aa: CASSFIITDTQYF

v_gene: TRBV5-1
abundance: many
len: 14
j_gene: TRBJ1-1
d_gene: NA
CDR3nt: TGCGCCAGCAGGAATCAGGGTTCGAGCACTGAAGCTTTCTTT
CDR3aa: CASRNQGSSTEAFF

v_gene: TRBV29-1
abundance: many
len: 14
j_gene: TRBJ1-3
d_gene: NA
CDR3nt: TGCAGCGTTAACGGGGCAGATACTGGAAACACCATATATTTT
CDR3aa: CSVNGADTGNTIYF

v_gene: TRBV5-1
abundance: many
len: 15
j_gene: TRBJ2-1
d_gene: TRBD2
CDR3nt: TGCGCCAGCAGCTTGGTTCTGGGGGGGATCGATGAGCAGTTCTTC
CDR3aa: CASSLVLGGIDEQFF

v_gene: TRBV12-3/TRBV12-4
abundance: few
len: 12
j_gene: TRBJ1-1
d_gene: TRBD1
CDR3nt: TGTGCCAGCAGCCCGACAGGGGATGAAGCTTTCTTT
CDR3aa: CASSPTGDEAFF

v_gene: TRBV6-5
abundance: few
len: 15
j_gene: TRBJ1-2
d_gene: NA
CDR3nt: TGTGCCAGCAGTTCATCGGGACACCGGAACTATGGCTACACCTTC
CDR3aa: CASSSSGHRNYGYTF

v_gene: TRBV29-1
abundance: many
len: 13
j_gene: TRBJ2-1
d_gene: TRBD2
CDR3nt: TGCAGCGTTGGGGCGGGGGGGAACAATGAGCAGTTCTTC
CDR3aa: CSVGAGGNNEQFF

v_gene: TRBV20-1
abundance: many
len: 14
j_gene: TRBJ1-1
d_gene: NA
CDR3nt: TGCAGTGCTAGAGTTTCCCGACCAGAAACTGAAGCTTTCTTT
CDR3aa: CSARVSRPETEAFF

v_gene: TRBV5-6
abundance: NA
len: 15
j_gene: TRBJ2-1
d_gene: NA
CDR3nt: TGTGCCAGCAGCCCAACCTATAACTCGGGGACAAAGCAGTTCTTC
CDR3aa: CASSPTYNSGTKQFF

v_gene: TRBV12-3/TRBV12-4
abundance: many
len: 15
j_gene: TRBJ1-2
d_gene: TRBD1
CDR3nt: TGTGCCAGCAGTTTAGTGTGGACAGGTCCCTATGGCTACACCTTC
CDR3aa: CASSLVWTGPYGYTF

v_gene: TRBV5-1
abundance: many
len: 13
j_gene: TRBJ1-6
d_gene: NA
CDR3nt: TGCGCCAGCAGCTTGACAGGTGTCGAGCCCCTCCACTTT
CDR3aa: CASSLTGVEPLHF

v_gene: TRBV6-1
abundance: many
len: 15
j_gene: TRBJ2-5
d_gene: TRBD2
CDR3nt: TGTGCCAGCAGCCTTAGCGGGGGGGGTCGAGGGGCCCAGTACTTC
CDR3aa: CASSLSGGGRGAQYF

v_gene: TRBV28
abundance: few
len: 16
j_gene: TRBJ2-3
d_gene: TRBD1
CDR3nt: TGTGCCAGCAGCCCTGTGGGGACAGGGGCCACAGATACGCAGTATTTT
CDR3aa: CASSPVGTGATDTQYF

v_gene: TRBV2
abundance: few
len: 12
j_gene: TRBJ1-2
d_gene: NA
CDR3nt: TGTGCCAGCAAATTGCCAGGACTTGGCTACACCTTC
CDR3aa: CASKLPGLGYTF